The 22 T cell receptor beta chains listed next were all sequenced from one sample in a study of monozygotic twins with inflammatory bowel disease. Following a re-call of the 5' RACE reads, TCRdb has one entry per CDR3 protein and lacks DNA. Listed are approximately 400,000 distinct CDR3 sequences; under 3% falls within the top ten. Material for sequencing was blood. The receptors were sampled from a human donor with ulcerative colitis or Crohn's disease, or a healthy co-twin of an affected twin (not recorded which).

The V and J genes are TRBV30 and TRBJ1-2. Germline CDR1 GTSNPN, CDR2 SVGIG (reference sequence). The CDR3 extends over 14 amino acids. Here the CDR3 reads CATYRSGSNYGYTF.

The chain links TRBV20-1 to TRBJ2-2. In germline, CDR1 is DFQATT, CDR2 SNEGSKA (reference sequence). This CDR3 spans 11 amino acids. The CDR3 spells CSAEDTGELFF.

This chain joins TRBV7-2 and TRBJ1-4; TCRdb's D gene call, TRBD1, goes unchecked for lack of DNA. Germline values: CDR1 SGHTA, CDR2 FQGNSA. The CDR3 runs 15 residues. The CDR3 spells CASSPSTGGREKLFF.

The CDR3 is CASRPGQYNEQFF. The rearrangement uses TRBV6-1 and TRBJ2-1; with no DNA, the TCRdb D assignment of TRBD1 cannot be verified. CDR3 length equals 13 residues. CDR1 is MNHNS and CDR2 is SASEGT in the germline V gene.

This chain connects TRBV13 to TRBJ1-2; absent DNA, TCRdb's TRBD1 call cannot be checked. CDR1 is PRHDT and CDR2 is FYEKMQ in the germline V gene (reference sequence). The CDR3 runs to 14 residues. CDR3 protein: CASSFGTGGTGYTF.

Here the CDR3 reads CASYRDTGQPQHF. The V gene is TRBV28, the J gene TRBJ1-5; as DNA is missing, the TRBD1 call by TCRdb cannot be tested. CDR3 size: 13 residues. Germline lookup yields CDR1 MDHEN and CDR2 SYDVKM.

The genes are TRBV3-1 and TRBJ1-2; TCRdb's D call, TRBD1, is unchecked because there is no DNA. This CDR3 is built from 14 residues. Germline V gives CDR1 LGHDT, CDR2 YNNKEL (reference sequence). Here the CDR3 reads CASSQERPGHGYTF.

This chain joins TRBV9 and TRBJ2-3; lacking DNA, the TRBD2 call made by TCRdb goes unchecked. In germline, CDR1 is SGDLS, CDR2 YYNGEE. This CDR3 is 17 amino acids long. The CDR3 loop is CASSPRRSSGRSDTQYF. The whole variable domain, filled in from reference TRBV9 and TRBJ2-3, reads DSGVTQTPKHLITATGQRVTLRCSPRSGDLSVYWYQQSLDQGLQFLIQYYNGEERAKGNILERFSAQQFPDLHSELNLSSLELGDSALYFCASSPRRSSGRSDTQYFGPGTRLTVL.

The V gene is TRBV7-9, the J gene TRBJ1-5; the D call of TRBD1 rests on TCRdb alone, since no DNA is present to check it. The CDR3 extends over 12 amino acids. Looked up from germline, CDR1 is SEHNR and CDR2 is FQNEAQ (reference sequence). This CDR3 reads CASSRDYQPQHF.

The CDR3 reads CASSLAKGGVAEAFF. J is TRBJ1-1 and V is TRBV5-1; the D gene TCRdb calls, TRBD1, cannot be checked with no DNA. From germline, CDR1 is SGHRS and CDR2 YFSETQ. The CDR3 covers 15 residues.

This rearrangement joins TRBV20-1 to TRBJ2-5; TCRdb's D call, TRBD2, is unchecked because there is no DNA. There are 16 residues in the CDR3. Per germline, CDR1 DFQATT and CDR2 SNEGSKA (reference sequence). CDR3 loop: CSARGGAGGSQETQYF.

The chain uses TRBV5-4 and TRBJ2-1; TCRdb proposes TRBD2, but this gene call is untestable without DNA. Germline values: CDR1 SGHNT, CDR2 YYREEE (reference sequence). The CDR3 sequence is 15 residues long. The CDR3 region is CASRAGLAAYNEQFF.

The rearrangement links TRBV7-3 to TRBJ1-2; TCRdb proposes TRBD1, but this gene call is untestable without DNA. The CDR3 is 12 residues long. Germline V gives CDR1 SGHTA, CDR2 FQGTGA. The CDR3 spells CASRQTGYGYTF.

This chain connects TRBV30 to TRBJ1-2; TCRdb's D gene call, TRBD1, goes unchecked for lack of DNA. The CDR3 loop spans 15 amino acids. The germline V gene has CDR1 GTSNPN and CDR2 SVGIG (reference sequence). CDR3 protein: CAWSAGTVTNYGYTF. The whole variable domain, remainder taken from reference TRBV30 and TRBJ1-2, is SQTIHQWPATLVQPVGSPLSLECTVEGTSNPNLYWYRQAAGRGLQLLFYSVGIGQISSEVPQNLSASRPQDRQFILSSKKLLLSDSGFYLCAWSAGTVTNYGYTFGSGTRLTVV.

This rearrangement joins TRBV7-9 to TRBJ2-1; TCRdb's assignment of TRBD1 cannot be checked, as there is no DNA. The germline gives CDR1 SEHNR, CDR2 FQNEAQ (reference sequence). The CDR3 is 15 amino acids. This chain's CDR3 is CASSFAQGSYNEQFF.

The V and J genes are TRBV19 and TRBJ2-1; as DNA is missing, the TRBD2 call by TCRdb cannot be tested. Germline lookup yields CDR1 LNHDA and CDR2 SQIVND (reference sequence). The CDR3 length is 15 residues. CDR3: CATNIGGFSYNEQFF.

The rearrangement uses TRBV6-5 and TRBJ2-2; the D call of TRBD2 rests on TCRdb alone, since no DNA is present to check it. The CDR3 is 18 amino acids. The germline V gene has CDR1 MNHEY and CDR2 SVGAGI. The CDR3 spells CASSYSMGRLAGLGELFF.

CDR3 protein: CSVSYRQGAKFPSGNTIYF. V is TRBV29-1 and J is TRBJ1-3; TCRdb outputs TRBD1, but without DNA this stays unchecked. The germline V gene has CDR1 SQVTM and CDR2 ANQGSEA. This CDR3 is 19 amino acids long.

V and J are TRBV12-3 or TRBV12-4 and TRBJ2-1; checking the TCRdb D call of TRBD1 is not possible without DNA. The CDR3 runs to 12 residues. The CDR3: CASGRQGGKEFF.

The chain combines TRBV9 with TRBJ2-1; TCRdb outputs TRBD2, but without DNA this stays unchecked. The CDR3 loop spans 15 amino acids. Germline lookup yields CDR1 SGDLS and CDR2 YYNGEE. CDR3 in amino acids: CASSVGGGSINEQFF.

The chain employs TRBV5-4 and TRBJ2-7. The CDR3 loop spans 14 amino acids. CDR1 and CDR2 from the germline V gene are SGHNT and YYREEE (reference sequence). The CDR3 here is CASSPQAPSYEQYF.

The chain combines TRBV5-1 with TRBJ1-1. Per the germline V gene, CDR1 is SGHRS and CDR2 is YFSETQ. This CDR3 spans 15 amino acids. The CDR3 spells CASSLHGVGDTEAFF.